This T cell receptor (beta chain) was found in a study of cytomegalovirus exposure and HLA in healthy donors. This clone was counted a few times. Antigen: not known. The CDR3 extends over 15 amino acids. V lost 5 bases, J lost 5 bases, and 5 bases stayed unmatched. The germline CDR1 and CDR2 sequences are SGHAT and FQNNGV. Amplification used 60 Vbeta primers and 13 Jbeta primers. Original processing methods: In a later analysis, some 80 million unique TCR beta chains included roughly 11 million shared by two or more donors. Method: immunoSEQ multiplex PCR; TCRdb's copy keeps in-frame clones and lacks some. V and J calls and clone size come straight from that table; D and trimming were deduced from the DNA. This table holds fewer than 80,000 clones, roughly two thirds found once. Regarding the study as a whole: Reported findings show TCR beta sequences accurately forecast HLA-A and HLA-B alleles in most subjects. Researchers left out some V segments, among them TRBV6-2 and TRBV6-3, as indistinguishable.

At sampling all donors were nominally healthy, likely with unrecorded immune exposures. The specimen was PBMCs. This chain links TRBV11-2 with TRBJ2-2; 10 nucleotides match TRBD1. This clonotype originated in a woman aged 50 to 60 in good health and CMV-seropositive. DNA for the CDR3: TGTGCCAGCAGCATTGAGGACAGGGGGACCGGGGAGCTGTTTTTT. Protein: CASSIEDRGTGELFF.